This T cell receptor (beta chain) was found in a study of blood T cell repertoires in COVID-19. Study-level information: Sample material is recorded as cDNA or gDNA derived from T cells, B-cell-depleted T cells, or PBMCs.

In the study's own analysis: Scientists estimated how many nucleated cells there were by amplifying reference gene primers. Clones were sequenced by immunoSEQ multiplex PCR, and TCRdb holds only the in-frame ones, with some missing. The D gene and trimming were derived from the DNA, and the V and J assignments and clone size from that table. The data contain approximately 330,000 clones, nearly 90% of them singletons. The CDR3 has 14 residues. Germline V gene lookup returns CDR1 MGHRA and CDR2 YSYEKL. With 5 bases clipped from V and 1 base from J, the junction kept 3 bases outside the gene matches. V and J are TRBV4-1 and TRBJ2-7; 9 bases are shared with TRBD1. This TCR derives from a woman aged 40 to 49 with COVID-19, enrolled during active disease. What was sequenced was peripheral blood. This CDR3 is CASSYGQGSYEQYF. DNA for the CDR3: TGCGCCAGCAGCTACGGACAGGGGTCCTACGAGCAGTACTTC.